Each of the 8 T cell receptor beta chains below was sequenced from the same sample in a study of blood T cells in healthy people across ages. For the second PCR, which ran for roughly 7 to 11 cycles, a sample-barcoded 5' primer and a J-beta primer mix were used. TCRdb ran MiXCR on the 5' RACE reads and lists one entry per CDR3 protein. The data contain some 900,000 distinct CDR3 sequences, roughly 50% of them seen just once; the ten biggest clones take up 13%. The sample taken for sequencing was blood. The receptor set was obtained from a man aged 25-45 years in good health.

The V call is TRBV30, the J call TRBJ1-5, with 7 bases fitting TRBD1. Germline-derived CDR1 and CDR2 are GTSNPN and SVGIG (reference sequence). V dropped 1 base and J dropped 3; count of bases not matched to a gene: 3. The CDR3 loop spans 14 amino acids. The CDR3 is CAWSEGAHNQPQHF. In DNA form, the CDR3 reads TGTGCCTGGAGTGAGGGGGCTCACAATCAGCCCCAGCATTTT. Full variable domain (rest looked up from reference TRBV30 and TRBJ1-5): SQTIHQWPATLVQPVGSPLSLECTVEGTSNPNLYWYRQAAGRGLQLLFYSVGIGQISSEVPQNLSASRPQDRQFILSSKKLLLSDSGFYLCAWSEGAHNQPQHFGDGTRLSIL.

This chain connects TRBV6-2 or TRBV6-3 to TRBJ2-3, with D hard to call. The CDR3 length is 13 residues. V was pared by 5 bases and J by 5 bases, with 11 bases between. From germline, CDR1 is MNHEY and CDR2 SVGEGT. CDR3 in amino acids: CASSDGEGDTQYF. CDR3 DNA: TGTGCCAGCAGTGACGGTGAAGGAGATACGCAGTATTTT.

This clonotype came up once. This chain joins TRBV20-1 and TRBJ1-1, with a tentative D call TRBD1 (5 bases). CDR1 is DFQATT, CDR2 SNEGSKA, per germline (reference sequence). V lost 3 bases and J 2 bases, leaving 7 bases between the germline ends. The CDR3 consists of 12 residues. Written as DNA, the CDR3 is TGCAGTGCTAGTAGGGGAAACACTGAAGCTTTCTTT. This gives the protein CSASRGNTEAFF.

This clonotype was observed a few times. V gene TRBV12-3 or TRBV12-4 combines with J gene TRBJ2-3, with TRBD1 matching over 8 bases. The trim removed 5 bases at V and 0 bases at J, leaving 10 bases unmatched. This CDR3 comprises 17 residues. CDR3 in amino acids: CASSPQLTGASTDTQYF. DNA for the CDR3: TGTGCCAGCAGTCCCCAATTGACAGGGGCCAGCACAGATACGCAGTATTTT.

Concerning this clonotype: The junction does not match germline at one end; this may be a read error. This rearrangement joins TRBV7-3 to TRBJ2-3; TRBD1 aligns across 8 bases. The CDR3 covers 14 residues. From germline, CDR1 is SGHTA and CDR2 FQGTGA. The DNA for the CDR3 is TGTGCCAGCAGCCCGGGACAGGCCACAGATATGCAGTATTTT. This sequence encodes CASSPGQATDMQYF.

On this clonotype itself: The junction and the germline gene differ at one end; a read error may be behind it. The V gene is TRBV30, the J gene TRBJ1-1, with 9 bases matching TRBD1. Germline V lookup: CDR1 GTSNPN, CDR2 SVGIG (reference sequence). The CDR3 consists of 12 residues. The CDR3 nucleotides read TGTGCCGGGGACAGGGTGAAGACTGAAGCTTTCTTT. It codes for CAGDRVKTEAFF. The whole variable domain, filled in from reference TRBV30 and TRBJ1-1, reads SQTIHQWPATLVQPVGSPLSLECTVEGTSNPNLYWYRQAAGRGLQLLFYSVGIGQISSEVPQNLSASRPQDRQFILSSKKLLLSDSGFYLCAGDRVKTEAFFGQGTRLTVV.

This clonotype was seen only a few times. This rearrangement joins TRBV28 to TRBJ1-1, with D perhaps matching TRBD1 (5 bases). Germline-derived CDR1 and CDR2 are MDHEN and SYDVKM. V shed 11 bases and J shed 1 base, with 11 bases lying between them. CDR3 size: 12 residues. CDR3: CAVRVSNTEAFF. CDR3 sequence (DNA): TGTGCCGTCAGGGTTTCGAACACTGAAGCTTTCTTT.

The rearrangement links TRBV25-1 to TRBJ2-7; D call uncertain. The germline V gene encodes CDR1 MGHDK and CDR2 SYGVNS. Trimming pared 3 bases from V and 2 bases from J, leaving 8 bases between. The CDR3 runs 13 residues. DNA of the CDR3: TGTGCCAGCAGTGATGGAGACGCCTACGAGCAGTACTTC. As protein: CASSDGDAYEQYF.